The 30 T cell receptor beta chains presented below share a single source sample, sequenced in a study of molecular identifiers for immune sequencing clone quantification. MiXCR, applied by TCRdb to the PCR reads, yields one record per CDR3 protein. Here the sample spans about 640,000 distinct CDR3 sequences, just under 20% being singletons. Specimen: naive CD8+ T cells from blood, with Jurkat cell RNA spiked in. Subset meaning: FACS-sorted CD8+CD4-CCR7+CD45RA+ naive T cells. The source is a human donor in good health. Some libraries in this study had Jurkat cell RNA spiked in.

Comments on this clonotype: This may stem from a read error, because a much larger clone lies one nucleotide away. The CDR3: CSARDGEAVTEAFF. As DNA, the CDR3 is TGCAGTGCTAGGGACGGGGAGGCGGTCACTGAAGCTTTCTTT. This chain connects TRBV20-1 to TRBJ1-1; D is unresolved. CDR3 length equals 14 residues. V was cut by 3 bases and J by 4 bases, with 15 bases left in between. The germline gives CDR1 DFQATT, CDR2 SNEGSKA (reference sequence).

In this sample, this clonotype turned up many times. The rearrangement joins TRBV5-1 to TRBJ2-3, with 7 bases identical to TRBD1. The CDR3 sequence is 16 residues long. V trimming: 0 bases; J trimming: 4 bases; junction bases outside the gene matches: 8. Looked up from germline, CDR1 is SGHRS and CDR2 is YFSETQ. The CDR3 nucleotides are TGCGCCAGCAGCTTGGGACAGGGTACCTCGGCAGATACGCAGTATTTT. Its protein product is CASSLGQGTSADTQYF.

This clonotype was counted between two and nine times. The gene calls are TRBV30 and TRBJ2-3; 12 nucleotides align to TRBD1. The CDR3 consists of 16 residues. In germline, CDR1 is GTSNPN, CDR2 SVGIG (reference sequence). V trimming: 2 bases; J trimming: 4 bases; junction bases outside the gene matches: 7. In DNA, the CDR3 is TGTGCCTGGAGTAAAGGGACAGGGGGCGTAGCAGATACGCAGTATTTT. It translates to CAWSKGTGGVADTQYF.

This clonotype was counted at least ten times. The rearrangement joins TRBV6-5 to TRBJ2-5, with a tentative D call TRBD1 (5 bases). Germline-derived CDR1 and CDR2 are MNHEY and SVGAGI. Trimming left V 0 bases short and J 9 bases short, with 17 bases between. CDR3 size: 15 residues. This CDR3 reads CASSYSPDTSRAQYF. CDR3 coding DNA: TGTGCCAGCAGTTACTCTCCGGACACAAGCCGGGCCCAGTACTTC.

As regards this clonotype: An end of the junction does not agree with germline; a read error may underlie this. This rearrangement joins TRBV3-1 to TRBJ2-6; TRBD1 aligns across 9 bases. CDR1 and CDR2 (germline): LGHDT, YNNKEL (reference sequence). The CDR3 is 22 residues long. CDR3 coding DNA: TGTGCCAGCAGCCAAGATGGCACGGGACAGGGTAACCCGAACTCTGGGGCCTACGTCCTGACTTTC. Encoded protein: CASSQDGTGQGNPNSGAYVLTF.

This clonotype showed up many times. CDR3 sequence reads: CASSQEFTFGLAERGETQYF. The CDR3 bases are TGTGCCAGCAGCCAAGAGTTTACGTTCGGACTAGCGGAAAGGGGTGAGACCCAGTACTTC. The chain recombines TRBV3-1 with TRBJ2-5, with 10 bases aligning to TRBD2. J gave up 5 bases and V 0 bases, and 18 bases lay outside the gene matches. This CDR3 is built from 20 residues. The V gene's germline CDR1 is LGHDT and CDR2 YNNKEL (reference sequence).

There are a few counts of this clonotype. A much bigger clone sits one base away, suggesting this may be a read error. V gene TRBV12-3 or TRBV12-4 combines with J gene TRBJ2-2, with 8 bases matching TRBD2. The CDR3 is 14 residues long. Written as DNA, the CDR3 is TGTGCCGGCAGTCCGACGGGGGGGGCGGAGGAGCTGTTTTTT. This codes for CAGSPTGGAEELFF.

Remarks on this clonotype: A much more abundant neighbour one base away suggests this may be a read error. The DNA of the CDR3 is TGTGCCAGCAGCTTTCAGGGGAGCACCGGGGGGCTGTTTTTT. Translation gives CASSFQGSTGGLFF. The chain recombines TRBV7-6 with TRBJ2-2, with D perhaps matching TRBD1 or TRBD2 (6 bases each). This CDR3 has 14 amino acids. CDR1 is SGHVS and CDR2 is FNYEAQ in the germline V gene. The whole variable domain, filled in from reference TRBV7-6 and TRBJ2-2, reads GAGVSQSPRYKVTKRGQDVALRCDPISGHVSLYWYRQALGQGPEFLTYFNYEAQQDKSGLPNDRFSAERPEGSISTLTIQRTEQRDSAMYRCASSFQGSTGGLFFGEGSRLTVL.

The V call is TRBV4-1, the J call TRBJ2-2, with D possibly TRBD2 on 5 matching bases. Germline V gene data show CDR1 as MGHRA and CDR2 as YSYEKL. Deletions cut 0 bases from V and 5 bases from J, with 13 bases between. This CDR3 has 16 residues. CDR3 in DNA: TGCGCCAGCAGCCAAGAGTACGCCGGGGATACCGGGGAGCTGTTTTTT. Amino acid sequence: CASSQEYAGDTGELFF.

This clonotype came up many times. This chain joins TRBV25-1 and TRBJ2-1; D gene ambiguous. The CDR3 spans 15 residues. Trimming removed 1 base from V and 6 bases from J, with 13 bases in between. The germline gives CDR1 MGHDK, CDR2 SYGVNS. The CDR3 DNA sequence: TGTGCCAGCAGTGAATTGAGCGACGTCGTCAATGAGCAGTTCTTC. It encodes CASSELSDVVNEQFF.

The chain is built from TRBV28 and TRBJ2-1; TRBD2 agrees at 13 bases. The CDR3 sequence is 16 residues long. The ends lost 3 bases at V and 7 bases at J; junction bases unmatched: 6. Germline V gene sequence: CDR1 MDHEN, CDR2 SYDVKM. The CDR3 sequence: CASSLFGTSGKNEQFF. The CDR3 DNA sequence: TGTGCCAGCAGTTTGTTCGGGACTAGCGGGAAGAATGAGCAGTTCTTC.

About this clonotype itself: A read error may account for a junction end that differs from germline. The chain combines TRBV30 with TRBJ1-5; 10 bases are shared with TRBD1. CDR1 and CDR2 (germline): GTSNPN, SVGIG (reference sequence). The CDR3 has 18 residues. The CDR3 DNA follows: TGTGCCTGGAGTGTACGGGACAGGGGCGAGGTCGGCAATCGGCCCCAGCATTTT. This gives the protein CAWSVRDRGEVGNRPQHF.

This clonotype was counted ten times or more. DNA for the CDR3: TGTGCCAGTGGACGGGACTCATCCTACAATGAGCAGTTCTTC. This translates into CASGRDSSYNEQFF. This chain uses TRBV19 with TRBJ2-1; the D gene is possibly TRBD2 (6 bases). Germline lookup yields CDR1 LNHDA and CDR2 SQIVND (reference sequence). The V and J ends lost 8 bases and 1 base respectively, with 12 bases between them. This CDR3 has 14 residues.

In this sample, this clonotype turned up many times. CDR3 DNA sequence: TGTGCCAGCAGCGTAGACGGGGCAGTTGCAACTAATGAAAAACTGTTTTTT. Translation: CASSVDGAVATNEKLFF. The chain couples TRBV9 to TRBJ1-4; D might be TRBD1 (5 bases). Trimming stripped 0 bases from V and 0 bases from J, with 12 bases between. The CDR3 sequence is 17 residues long. CDR1 is SGDLS, CDR2 YYNGEE, per germline.

This clonotype has just a few counts. This could be a read error, since a much larger clone is one nucleotide away. This chain joins TRBV7-9 and TRBJ1-1, with no clear D. CDR1 is SEHNR and CDR2 is FQNEAQ in the germline V gene (reference sequence). The germline V and J ends were trimmed by 5 bases and 1 base, with 14 bases remaining between them. There are 15 residues in the CDR3. The CDR3 spells CASSVVSKENTEAFF. The CDR3 DNA sequence: TGTGCCAGCAGCGTGGTCTCTAAGGAGAACACTGAAGCTTTCTTT. Full variable domain (remainder filled in from reference TRBV7-9 and TRBJ1-1): DTGVSQNPRHKITKRGQNVTFRCDPISEHNRLYWYRQTLGQGPEFLTYFQNEAQLEKSRLLSDRFSAERPKGSFSTLEIQRTEQGDSAMYLCASSVVSKENTEAFFGQGTRLTVV.

The chain carries TRBV6-5 and TRBJ1-1, with a tentative D call TRBD1 (6 bases). This CDR3 has 15 amino acids. With 7 bases removed from V and 1 base from J, the gap between germline ends came to 16 bases. Germline V gene data show CDR1 as MNHEY and CDR2 as SVGAGI. Written as DNA, the CDR3 is TGTGCCAGCAAACCTCTCGCAGGGGCGAACACTGAAGCTTTCTTT. It encodes CASKPLAGANTEAFF.

This clonotype was detected many times. The chain links TRBV24-1 to TRBJ2-2, with D perhaps TRBD2 (5 bases). V shed 4 bases and J shed 3 bases, with 8 bases lying between them. Germline CDR1 and CDR2: KGHDR and SFDVKD. The CDR3 runs 14 residues. CDR3 bases: TGTGCCACCAGTGAAACTAGGCACACCGGGGAGCTGTTTTTT. The encoded protein is CATSETRHTGELFF.

This clonotype was detected many times. The chain couples TRBV12-3 or TRBV12-4 to TRBJ1-1, with D uncertain. CDR3 length: 14 amino acids. Between the trimmed V and J ends, which lost 6 bases and 1 base, there was a span of 12 bases. CDR3 nucleotide sequence: TGTGCCAGCAGGCAGGACGCCAGGAACACTGAAGCTTTCTTT. This codes for CASRQDARNTEAFF.

Ten or more counts support this clonotype. This chain joins TRBV7-8 and TRBJ2-2; 7 bases align to TRBD2. The CDR3 spans 15 residues. Germline-derived CDR1 and CDR2 are SGHVS and FQNEAQ. V gave up 4 bases and J gave up 1 base; unmatched junction bases: 3. CDR3 sequence: CASSSQRGNTGELFF. Written as DNA, the CDR3 is TGTGCCAGCAGCTCCCAGCGGGGGAACACCGGGGAGCTGTTTTTT. Looking up the rest from reference TRBV7-8 and TRBJ2-2 gives the full variable domain: GAGVSQSPRYKVAKRGQDVALRCDPISGHVSLFWYQQALGQGPEFLTYFQNEAQLDKSGLPSDRFFAERPEGSVSTLKIQRTQQEDSAVYLCASSSQRGNTGELFFGEGSRLTVL.

The rearrangement links TRBV12-3 or TRBV12-4 to TRBJ2-3; TRBD2 matches at 11 bases. V was pared by 3 bases and J by 2 bases, with 19 bases of the junction left unmatched. The CDR3 is made up of 21 amino acids. The CDR3, as DNA: TGTGCCAGCAGTTTTCCGGGACTAGCGGATCGGACCCCACAATCCACAGATACGCAGTATTTT. The encoded protein is CASSFPGLADRTPQSTDTQYF.

The chain couples TRBV3-1 to TRBJ2-5; the match to TRBD2 covers 8 bases. Trimming at V came to 4 bases and at J to 5 bases, leaving 6 bases not matched to a gene. Germline V lookup: CDR1 LGHDT, CDR2 YNNKEL (reference sequence). The CDR3 loop spans 14 amino acids. This chain's CDR3 is CASSRSGVGETQYF. CDR3 coding DNA: TGTGCCAGCAGCCGTAGCGGGGTGGGTGAGACCCAGTACTTC.

This clonotype was recorded many times. CDR3: CASSFGGAMTYEQYF. CDR3 sequence (DNA): TGTGCCAGCAGCTTCGGAGGAGCCATGACCTACGAGCAGTACTTC. The V gene is TRBV7-6, the J gene TRBJ2-7; a possible D gene is TRBD2 (5 bases). Trimming took off 3 bases at V and 2 bases at J, with 14 bases between the two ends. CDR3 size: 15 residues. Germline assignment: CDR1 SGHVS and CDR2 FNYEAQ.

The chain recombines TRBV6-2 or TRBV6-3 with TRBJ2-3; no definite D call. V gave up 8 bases and J gave up 2 bases, with 14 bases separating them. Germline assignment: CDR1 MNHEY and CDR2 SVGEGT. The CDR3 contains 14 residues. The CDR3 region has the DNA TGTGCCAGCGGGGTAGGTCCATTCACAGATACGCAGTATTTT. It is translated as CASGVGPFTDTQYF.

This CDR3 reads CASSYGPVQPQHF. DNA for the CDR3: TGTGCCAGCAGTTACGGGCCCGTACAGCCCCAGCATTTT. The rearrangement links TRBV6-5 to TRBJ1-5, with D uncertain. Germline values: CDR1 MNHEY, CDR2 SVGAGI. V lost 2 bases to trimming and J lost 7 bases, with 9 bases between them. This CDR3 is 13 amino acids long.

As regards this clonotype: Since a much larger clone is just one base distant, this may be a read error. Here the CDR3 reads CASSHGLGDQETQYF. CDR3 coding DNA: TGTGCCAGCAGTCACGGTTTGGGGGATCAAGAGACCCAGTACTTC. This rearrangement joins TRBV6-5 to TRBJ2-5, with D perhaps matching TRBD1 or TRBD2 (5 bases each). Germline V gene data show CDR1 as MNHEY and CDR2 as SVGAGI. The CDR3 loop spans 15 amino acids. The germline V and J ends were trimmed by 5 bases and 2 bases, with 15 bases remaining between them.

This clonotype was seen a few times. This rearrangement joins TRBV27 to TRBJ1-1, with D possibly matching TRBD1 (5 bases). Looked up from germline, CDR1 is MNHEY and CDR2 is SMNVEV (reference sequence). The CDR3 is 11 residues long. The ends were cut back, 7 bases at V and 4 bases at J, with 7 bases in the middle. CDR3 DNA: TGTGCCAGCATAGGGACCACTGAAGCTTTCTTT. Its protein product is CASIGTTEAFF.

The table lists this clonotype with a few counts. CDR3 bases: TGTGCCAGCAGCCCCTTGGGAAGCACAGATACGCAGTATTTT. This encodes CASSPLGSTDTQYF. The chain combines TRBV7-9 with TRBJ2-3; no clear D gene. V lost 5 bases and J 0 bases, leaving 9 bases between the germline ends. Germline lookup yields CDR1 SEHNR and CDR2 FQNEAQ (reference sequence). This CDR3 contains 14 residues. Full variable domain (remainder filled in from reference TRBV7-9 and TRBJ2-3): DTGVSQNPRHKITKRGQNVTFRCDPISEHNRLYWYRQTLGQGPEFLTYFQNEAQLEKSRLLSDRFSAERPKGSFSTLEIQRTEQGDSAMYLCASSPLGSTDTQYFGPGTRLTVL.

This clonotype was seen at least ten times. The rearrangement links TRBV2 to TRBJ2-7; no definite D call. CDR1 and CDR2 from the germline V gene are SNHLY and FYNNEI. The ends were cut back, 1 base at V and 0 bases at J, with 7 bases in the middle. The CDR3 consists of 14 residues. CDR3 DNA sequence: TGTGCCAGCAGTGAAGGAACCAACTCCTACGAGCAGTACTTC. Translation: CASSEGTNSYEQYF.

Note on this clonotype: One junction end disagrees with the germline gene, perhaps due to a read error. The CDR3 nucleotides are TGTGCCAGCAGCTTGGGATGGCCCACTAGCGGGAGTTTAGAGACCCAGTACTTC. As protein: CASSLGWPTSGSLETQYF. This chain joins TRBV5-3 and TRBJ2-5; 11 bases agree with TRBD2. TRBV5-3 has ORF status, its function being uncertain. This CDR3 contains 18 residues.

At least ten counts were recorded for this clonotype. This chain connects TRBV12-3 or TRBV12-4 to TRBJ2-5, with D perhaps being TRBD1 or TRBD2 (7 bases each). The CDR3 is made up of 17 amino acids. V dropped 2 bases and J dropped 1 base, with 17 bases sitting between them. CDR3 residues: CASSLWGGGPLQETQYF. The CDR3 DNA sequence: TGTGCCAGCAGTTTATGGGGAGGGGGCCCTCTCCAAGAGACCCAGTACTTC.